This TCR beta chain was sequenced during a study of identical twins. Whole-study findings and limits: Excess low generation probability was seen in twin-shared out-of-frame alpha sequences. Reduced insertions were recorded for abundant cord blood beta clonotypes, with no such pattern in memory repertoires. Invariant MAIT and iNKT cells could partly confound zero-insertion analyses.

Trimming removed 1 base from V and 4 bases from J; junction bases left unmatched: 10. Germline loops: CDR1 DFQATT, CDR2 SNEGSKA (reference sequence). The CDR3 has 17 residues. This clonotype appeared many times. Its matching antigen is unknown. MiXCR, applied by TCRdb to the 5' RACE reads, yields one record per CDR3 protein. The sample has 350,000 to 500,000 distinct CDR3 sequences; approximately 18% are singletons. The clonotype was recovered from a man aged 45-65 years in good health. The sequencing input was naive T cells sorted from blood. This chain joins TRBV20-1 and TRBJ2-1; 10 bases align to TRBD2. In nucleotides, the CDR3 is TGCAGTGCTAGAGTACCCCTACTAGCGGGACAGTACAATGAGCAGTTCTTC. Translated: CSARVPLLAGQYNEQFF.